The present entry profiles one T cell receptor beta chain with its context. These data come from a study of control samples from healthy donors and cancer patients. The assay was immunoSEQ multiplex PCR, and TCRdb's table has in-frame clones only and misses some. This table holds some 180,000 clones. The specimen was blood. This clonotype originated in a woman in her 30s in good health.

DNA of the CDR3: TGTGCCAGCTCACCAGGGACAGGGGAGCGGTACGAGCAGTACTTC. Its translation is CASSPGTGERYEQYF. V gene TRBV18 combines with J gene TRBJ2-7; 10 bases are a match to TRBD1. This CDR3 comprises 15 residues. V dropped 2 bases and J dropped 4; count of bases not matched to a gene: 5. The V gene's germline CDR1 is KGHSH and CDR2 LQKENI. The entire variable domain, with the rest obtained from reference TRBV18 and TRBJ2-7, is as follows: NAGVMQNPRHLVRRRGQEARLRCSPMKGHSHVYWYRQLPEEGLKFMVYLQKENIIDESGMPKERFSAEFPKEGPSILRIQQVVRGDSAAYFCASSPGTGERYEQYFGPGTRLTVT.